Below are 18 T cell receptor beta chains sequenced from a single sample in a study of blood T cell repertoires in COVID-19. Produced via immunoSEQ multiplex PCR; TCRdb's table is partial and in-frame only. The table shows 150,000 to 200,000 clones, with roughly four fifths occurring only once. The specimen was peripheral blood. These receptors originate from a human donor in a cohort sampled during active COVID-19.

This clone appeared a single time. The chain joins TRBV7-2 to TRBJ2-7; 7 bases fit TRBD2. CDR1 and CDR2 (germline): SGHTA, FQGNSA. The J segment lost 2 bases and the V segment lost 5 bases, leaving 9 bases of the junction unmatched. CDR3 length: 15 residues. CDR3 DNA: TGTGCCAGCAGCCGGGGCGGTGCGGGGGCCTACGAGCAGTACTTC. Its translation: CASSRGGAGAYEQYF.

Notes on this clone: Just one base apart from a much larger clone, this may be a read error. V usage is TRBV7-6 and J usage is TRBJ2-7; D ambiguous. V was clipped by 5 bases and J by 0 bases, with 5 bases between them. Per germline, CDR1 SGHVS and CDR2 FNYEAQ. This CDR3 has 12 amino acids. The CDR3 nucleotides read TGTGCCAGCAGCCACAGCTCCTACGAGCAGTACTTC. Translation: CASSHSSYEQYF.

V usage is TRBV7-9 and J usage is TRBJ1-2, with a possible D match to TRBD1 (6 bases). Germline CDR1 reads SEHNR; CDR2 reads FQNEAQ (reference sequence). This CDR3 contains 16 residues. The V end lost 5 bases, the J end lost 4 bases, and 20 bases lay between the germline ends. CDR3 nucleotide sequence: TGTGCCAGCAGCCCCGGCGGGTCGGCGGGGGCCTATGGCTACACCTTC. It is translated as CASSPGGSAGAYGYTF.

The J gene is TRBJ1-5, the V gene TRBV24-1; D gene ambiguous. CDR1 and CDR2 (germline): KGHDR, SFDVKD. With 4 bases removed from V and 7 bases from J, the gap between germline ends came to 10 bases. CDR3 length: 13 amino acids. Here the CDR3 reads CATSDKGAQPQHF. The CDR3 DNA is TGTGCCACCAGTGACAAGGGAGCACAGCCCCAGCATTTT.

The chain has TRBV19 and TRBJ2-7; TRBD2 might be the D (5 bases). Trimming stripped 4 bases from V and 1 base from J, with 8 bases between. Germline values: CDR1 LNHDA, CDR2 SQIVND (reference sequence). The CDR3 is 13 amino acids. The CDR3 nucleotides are TGTGCCAGTAGTAGCGGAGGATCCTACGAGCAGTACTTC. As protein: CASSSGGSYEQYF.

The CDR3: CASSVQGEENGYTF. Written as DNA, the CDR3 is TGTGCCAGCAGTGTACAGGGAGAGGAAAATGGCTACACCTTC. This sequence joins TRBV2 and TRBJ1-2, with TRBD1 as a possible D gene (6 bases). Per germline, CDR1 SNHLY and CDR2 FYNNEI. Trimming took 4 bases from V and 6 from J, leaving 15 bases between them. The CDR3 length is 14 residues.

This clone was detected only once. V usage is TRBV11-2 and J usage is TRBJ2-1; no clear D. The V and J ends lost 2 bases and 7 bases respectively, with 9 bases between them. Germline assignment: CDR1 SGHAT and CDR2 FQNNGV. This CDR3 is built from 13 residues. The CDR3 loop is CASSLLVGNEQFF. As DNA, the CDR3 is TGTGCCAGCAGCTTACTAGTTGGGAATGAGCAGTTCTTC.

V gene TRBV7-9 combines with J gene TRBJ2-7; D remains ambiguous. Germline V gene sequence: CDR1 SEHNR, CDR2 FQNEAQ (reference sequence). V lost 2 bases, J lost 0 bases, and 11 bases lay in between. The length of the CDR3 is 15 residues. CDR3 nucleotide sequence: TGTGCCAGCAGCTTAAGAAACGGGTTCTCCTACGAGCAGTACTTC. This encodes CASSLRNGFSYEQYF.

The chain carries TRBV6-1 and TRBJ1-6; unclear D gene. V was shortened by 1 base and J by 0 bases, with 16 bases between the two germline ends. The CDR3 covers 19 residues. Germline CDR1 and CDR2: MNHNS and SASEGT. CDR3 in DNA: TGTGCCAGCAGTGAAGTCGTTATAATGAGGAGCTCCTATAATTCACCCCTCCACTTT. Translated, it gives CASSEVVIMRSSYNSPLHF.

CDR3 in DNA: TGCGCCAGCAGCCAAGGGGGACAGACACCCCTCCACTTT. Protein: CASSQGGQTPLHF. This chain joins TRBV4-3 and TRBJ1-6; the match to TRBD1 covers 7 bases. With 1 base clipped from V and 11 bases from J, the junction kept 2 bases outside the gene matches. Germline V gene data show CDR1 as LGHNA and CDR2 as YSLEER. The CDR3 extends over 13 amino acids.

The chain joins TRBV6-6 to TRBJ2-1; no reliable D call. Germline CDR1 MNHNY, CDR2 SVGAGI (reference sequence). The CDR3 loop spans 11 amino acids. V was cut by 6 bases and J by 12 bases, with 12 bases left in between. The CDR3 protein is CASSRDGRQFF. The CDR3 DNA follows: TGTGCCAGCAGCCGAGATGGGCGGCAGTTCTTC.

The CDR3 region has the DNA TGCAGCGTTGGACAGGGGGGCAATCAGCCCCAGCATTTT. Translated, it gives CSVGQGGNQPQHF. The V gene is TRBV29-1, the J gene TRBJ1-5; 9 bases agree with TRBD1. Unmatched junction bases numbered 0, after V lost 4 bases and J lost 2 bases. CDR3 length: 13 residues. Germline CDR1 reads SQVTM; CDR2 reads ANQGSEA.

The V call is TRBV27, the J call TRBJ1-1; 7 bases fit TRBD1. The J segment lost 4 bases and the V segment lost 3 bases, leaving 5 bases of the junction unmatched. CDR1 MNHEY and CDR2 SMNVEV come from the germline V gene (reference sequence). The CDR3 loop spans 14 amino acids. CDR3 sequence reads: CASSFSTGITEAFF. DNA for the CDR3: TGTGCCAGCAGTTTCTCGACAGGGATCACTGAAGCTTTCTTT.

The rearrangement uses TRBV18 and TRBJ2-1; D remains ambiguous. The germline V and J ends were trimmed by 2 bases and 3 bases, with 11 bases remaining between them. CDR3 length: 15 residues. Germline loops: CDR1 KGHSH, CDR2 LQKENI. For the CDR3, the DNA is TGTGCCAGCTCACCAGCGCCTGCGAACTACAATGAGCAGTTCTTC. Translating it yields CASSPAPANYNEQFF. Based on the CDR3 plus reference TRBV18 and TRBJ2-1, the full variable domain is NAGVMQNPRHLVRRRGQEARLRCSPMKGHSHVYWYRQLPEEGLKFMVYLQKENIIDESGMPKERFSAEFPKEGPSILRIQQVVRGDSAAYFCASSPAPANYNEQFFGPGTRLTVL.

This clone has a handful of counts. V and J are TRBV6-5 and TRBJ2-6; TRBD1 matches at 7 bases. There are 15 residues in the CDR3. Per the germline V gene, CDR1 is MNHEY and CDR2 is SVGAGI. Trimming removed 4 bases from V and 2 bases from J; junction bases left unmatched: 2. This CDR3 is CASSFQGAGANVLTF. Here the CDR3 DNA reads TGTGCCAGCAGTTTCCAGGGGGCTGGGGCCAACGTCCTGACTTTC.

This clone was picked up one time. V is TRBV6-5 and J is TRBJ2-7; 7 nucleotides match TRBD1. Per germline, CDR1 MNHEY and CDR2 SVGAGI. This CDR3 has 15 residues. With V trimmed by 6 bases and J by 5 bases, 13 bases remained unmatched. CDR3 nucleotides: TGTGCCAGCAGCAAGACCCTTGACAGGGCGGACGAGCAGTACTTC. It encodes CASSKTLDRADEQYF.

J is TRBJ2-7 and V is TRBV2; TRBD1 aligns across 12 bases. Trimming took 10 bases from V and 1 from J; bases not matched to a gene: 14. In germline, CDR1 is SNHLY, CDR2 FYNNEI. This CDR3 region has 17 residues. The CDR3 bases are TGTGCCATTGGGGGGGACAGGGGGCTCGTTTGGTCCTACGAGCAGTACTTC. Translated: CAIGGDRGLVWSYEQYF.

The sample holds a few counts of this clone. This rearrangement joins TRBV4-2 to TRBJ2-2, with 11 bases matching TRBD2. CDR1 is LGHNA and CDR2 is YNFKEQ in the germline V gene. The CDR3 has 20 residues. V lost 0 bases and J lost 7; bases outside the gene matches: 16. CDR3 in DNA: TGTGCCAGCAGCCAAGAGGGCGTAGCGGGAGGGCGGATAAGTGTCGGGGAGCTGTTTTTT. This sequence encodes CASSQEGVAGGRISVGELFF.